Shown below are 25 T cell receptor beta chains from a single sample sequenced in a study of T cells after somatic rescue of genetic block. Assay: immunoSEQ multiplex PCR; the TCRdb copy retains only in-frame clones and omits some. The sample holds tens of thousands of clones, around 93% seen once. Sequenced input: peripheral blood mononuclear cells (PBMCs). These receptors were taken from a middle-aged man.

V and J are TRBV19 and TRBJ2-7; 7 bases are shared with TRBD1. This CDR3 comprises 14 residues. The V gene end was trimmed by 9 bases and the J gene end by 2 bases; junction bases not matched to a gene: 10. Per the germline V gene, CDR1 is LNHDA and CDR2 is SQIVND (reference sequence). The CDR3, as DNA: TGTGCCAGCACACCGACAGGGTGGGCCTACGAGCAGTACTTC. This encodes CASTPTGWAYEQYF.

For the CDR3, the DNA is TGTGCCAGTAGTAACCCTCTCTCTGGGTCCTACAATGAGCAGTTCTTC. It yields the protein CASSNPLSGSYNEQFF. The chain combines TRBV19 with TRBJ2-1; the D is unclear. Trimming pared 4 bases from V and 1 base from J, leaving 14 bases between. This CDR3 is 16 amino acids long. Germline V CDR1 and CDR2: LNHDA, SQIVND (reference sequence). The whole variable domain, remainder taken from reference TRBV19 and TRBJ2-1, is DGGITQSPKYLFRKEGQNVTLSCEQNLNHDAMYWYRQDPGQGLRLIYYSQIVNDFQKGDIAEGYSVSREKKESFPLTVTSAQKNPTAFYLCASSNPLSGSYNEQFFGPGTRLTVL.

The V and J genes are TRBV4-1 and TRBJ2-7, with unresolved D. The length of the CDR3 is 15 residues. V lost 0 bases to trimming and J lost 1 base, with 10 bases between them. CDR1 and CDR2 from the germline V gene are MGHRA and YSYEKL. The chain's CDR3 is CASSQDQRVSYEQYF. CDR3 coding DNA: TGCGCCAGCAGCCAAGATCAACGGGTTTCCTACGAGCAGTACTTC.

The chain employs TRBV11-2 and TRBJ2-3, with D perhaps assigned TRBD1 or TRBD2 (5 bases each). Trimming left V 1 base short and J 2 bases short, with 10 bases between. The germline CDR1 and CDR2 sequences are SGHAT and FQNNGV. The CDR3 spans 15 residues. The CDR3 DNA reads as TGTGCCAGCAGCTTAGTTGGGACGGCCACAGATACGCAGTATTTT. Amino acid sequence: CASSLVGTATDTQYF.

This chain uses TRBV5-5 with TRBJ1-3; possibly TRBD1 for D (5 bases). This CDR3 comprises 13 residues. V was pared by 4 bases and J by 2 bases, with 7 bases between. CDR1 and CDR2 from the germline V gene are SGHKS and YYEKEE (reference sequence). The CDR3 loop reads CASSRQPGNTIYF. Here the CDR3 DNA reads TGTGCCAGCAGCCGACAGCCTGGAAACACCATATATTTT.

V usage is TRBV9 and J usage is TRBJ2-1; D is uncertain. The V end was cut by 0 bases, the J end by 10 bases, with 14 bases between. Looked up from germline, CDR1 is SGDLS and CDR2 is YYNGEE. This CDR3 spans 14 amino acids. The CDR3: CASSVAPALGEQFF. CDR3 nucleotides: TGTGCCAGCAGCGTAGCTCCCGCCCTGGGGGAGCAGTTCTTC.

In DNA form, the CDR3 reads TGTGCCAGCGCGTGGACAGCTGAAGCTTTCTTT. Encoded protein: CASAWTAEAFF. The gene calls are TRBV28 and TRBJ1-1, with TRBD1 as a possible D gene (6 bases). The germline V and J ends were trimmed by 8 bases and 6 bases, with 10 bases remaining between them. Per germline, CDR1 MDHEN and CDR2 SYDVKM. The CDR3 is made up of 11 amino acids. The whole variable domain, filled in from reference TRBV28 and TRBJ1-1, reads DVKVTQSSRYLVKRTGEKVFLECVQDMDHENMFWYRQDPGLGLRLIYFSYDVKMKEKGDIPEGYSVSREKKERFSLILESASTNQTSMYLCASAWTAEAFFGQGTRLTVV.

The rearrangement joins TRBV5-4 to TRBJ2-7, with D unclear. CDR1 is SGHNT and CDR2 is YYREEE in the germline V gene (reference sequence). The CDR3 is 13 residues long. With 4 bases removed from V and 2 bases from J, the gap between germline ends came to 10 bases. The CDR3 here is CASSQEVTYEQYF. In nucleotides, the CDR3 is TGTGCCAGCAGCCAAGAGGTGACCTACGAGCAGTACTTC. Complete variable domain (other parts from reference TRBV5-4 and TRBJ2-7): ETGVTQSPTHLIKTRGQQVTLRCSSQSGHNTVSWYQQALGQGPQFIFQYYREEENGRGNFPPRFSGLQFPNYSSELNVNALELDDSALYLCASSQEVTYEQYFGPGTRLTVT.

The chain uses TRBV4-1 and TRBJ1-4, with no clear D. The germline V gene encodes CDR1 MGHRA and CDR2 YSYEKL. This CDR3 region has 15 residues. The V end was cut by 4 bases, the J end by 5 bases, with 14 bases between. The CDR3 DNA reads TGCGCCAGCAGCCCAGGACGATCGGCAAATGAAAAACTGTTTTTT. Translating gives CASSPGRSANEKLFF.

This chain connects TRBV11-2 to TRBJ2-1; 7 nucleotides line up with TRBD2. V was clipped by 1 base and J by 12 bases; unmatched bases: 15. The CDR3 consists of 16 residues. Germline V CDR1 and CDR2: SGHAT, FQNNGV. The chain's CDR3 is CASSLGGSGRAMSQFF. The CDR3 DNA reads TGTGCCAGCAGCTTAGGCGGGAGCGGTAGGGCAATGTCGCAGTTCTTC.

This clone was recorded once. This rearrangement joins TRBV2 to TRBJ1-4, with TRBD1 identical over 9 bases. CDR3 length equals 15 residues. Trimming at V came to 6 bases and at J to 6 bases, leaving 8 bases not matched to a gene. Germline V gene lookup returns CDR1 SNHLY and CDR2 FYNNEI. In nucleotides, the CDR3 is TGTGCCAGCAGGGACAGGGGCAACTATGATGAAAAACTGTTTTTT. Protein sequence: CASRDRGNYDEKLFF.

The chain carries TRBV7-2 and TRBJ2-5; 9 bases agree with TRBD1. Trimming removed 5 bases from V and 5 bases from J; junction bases left unmatched: 6. CDR3 length: 14 amino acids. Germline lookup yields CDR1 SGHTA and CDR2 FQGNSA. The CDR3 DNA reads as TGTGCCAGCAGCCGGGACAGGGCGGGGGAGACCCAGTACTTC. Its translation is CASSRDRAGETQYF.

The V and J genes are TRBV2 and TRBJ1-3; no reliable D call. CDR1 is SNHLY, CDR2 FYNNEI, per germline. V lost 1 base to trimming and J lost 9 bases, with 13 bases between them. The CDR3 is 14 residues long. This CDR3 reads CASSEVAARGTIYF. In nucleotides, the CDR3 is TGTGCCAGCAGTGAAGTAGCTGCCCGCGGCACCATATATTTT.

In the case of this clone: Other DNA sequences within the sample encode an identical CDR3. CDR3 residues: CASSKSGTVNTEAFF. As DNA, the CDR3 is TGTGCCAGTAGTAAGTCCGGGACAGTCAACACTGAAGCTTTCTTT. This chain joins TRBV19 and TRBJ1-1, with 7 bases lining up with TRBD1. CDR1 is LNHDA, CDR2 SQIVND, per germline (reference sequence). The CDR3 sequence is 15 residues long. Unmatched junction bases numbered 7, after V lost 4 bases and J lost 2 bases.

This chain connects TRBV2 to TRBJ2-7; a possible D gene is TRBD1 (6 bases). Germline CDR1 and CDR2: SNHLY and FYNNEI. This CDR3 is built from 11 residues. V was clipped by 6 bases and J by 3 bases, with 6 bases between them. The CDR3 region is CASRGHYEQYF. The CDR3 nucleotides are TGTGCCAGCAGGGGACACTACGAGCAGTACTTC. The whole variable domain, filled in from reference TRBV2 and TRBJ2-7, reads EPEVTQTPSHQVTQMGQEVILRCVPISNHLYFYWYRQILGQKVEFLVSFYNNEISEKSEIFDDQFSVERPDGSNFTLKIRSTKLEDSAMYFCASRGHYEQYFGPGTRLTVT.

The J gene is TRBJ1-2, the V gene TRBV6-5; D is unclear. The CDR3 has 12 residues. The V and J ends lost 6 bases and 4 bases respectively, with 9 bases between them. Germline V gene sequence: CDR1 MNHEY, CDR2 SVGAGI. The CDR3 DNA follows: TGTGCCAGCAGGAGAGACGGCTATGGCTACACCTTC. Its translation is CASRRDGYGYTF.

This chain links TRBV11-3 with TRBJ1-5; the D is unclear. The V end was cut by 5 bases, the J end by 0 bases, with 20 bases between. CDR3 size: 18 residues. Germline assignment: CDR1 SGHNT and CDR2 YENEEA. CDR3 DNA: TGTGCCAGCAGCCCTGCCCGGGAGAAGCCTTATAGCAATCAGCCCCAGCATTTT. Encoded protein: CASSPAREKPYSNQPQHF.

The rearrangement joins TRBV6-1 to TRBJ1-3; no definite D call. V shed 2 bases and J shed 5 bases, with 10 bases lying between them. Germline V lookup: CDR1 MNHNS, CDR2 SASEGT. This CDR3 spans 14 amino acids. The CDR3 is CASSELGQRNTIYF. In DNA, the CDR3 is TGTGCCAGCAGTGAATTAGGCCAGAGAAACACCATATATTTT.

CDR3 residues: CASSLRGQARSYEQYF. As DNA, the CDR3 is TGTGCCAGCAGCTTAAGGGGGCAGGCACGATCCTACGAGCAGTACTTC. The rearrangement uses TRBV5-5 and TRBJ2-7; 7 positions match TRBD1. V lost 2 bases, J lost 1 base, and 9 bases stayed unmatched. CDR1 and CDR2 from the germline V gene are SGHKS and YYEKEE (reference sequence). The CDR3 is 16 amino acids.

J is TRBJ2-3 and V is TRBV5-1; 10 bases agree with TRBD1. The trim removed 0 bases at V and 1 base at J, leaving 2 bases unmatched. The CDR3 has 16 residues. Germline assignment: CDR1 SGHRS and CDR2 YFSETQ. CDR3 in amino acids: CASSLGGQGGTDTQYF. DNA of the CDR3: TGCGCCAGCAGCTTGGGCGGACAGGGGGGCACAGATACGCAGTATTTT.

The chain recombines TRBV5-1 with TRBJ1-1, with 7 bases lining up with TRBD1. The CDR3 runs to 15 residues. Unmatched junction bases numbered 11, after V lost 4 bases and J lost 5 bases. Per germline, CDR1 SGHRS and CDR2 YFSETQ. The CDR3 DNA reads TGCGCCAGCAGCCTCTATGAGAGGGGGCGAACTGAAGCTTTCTTT. It encodes CASSLYERGRTEAFF. Full variable domain (remainder filled in from reference TRBV5-1 and TRBJ1-1): KAGVTQTPRYLIKTRGQQVTLSCSPISGHRSVSWYQQTPGQGLQFLFEYFSETQRNKGNFPGRFSGRQFSNSRSEMNVSTLELGDSALYLCASSLYERGRTEAFFGQGTRLTVV.

The CDR3 DNA is TGTGCCAGTACCAGTCCCCACACACCTAACTATGGCTACACCTTC. Its protein is CASTSPHTPNYGYTF. This sequence joins TRBV19 and TRBJ1-2; no reliable D call. Per germline, CDR1 LNHDA and CDR2 SQIVND (reference sequence). Deletions cut 7 bases from V and 0 bases from J, with 15 bases between. The CDR3 covers 15 residues. Using reference TRBV19 and TRBJ1-2 for the parts outside the CDR3, the full variable domain is DGGITQSPKYLFRKEGQNVTLSCEQNLNHDAMYWYRQDPGQGLRLIYYSQIVNDFQKGDIAEGYSVSREKKESFPLTVTSAQKNPTAFYLCASTSPHTPNYGYTFGSGTRLTVV.

The V call is TRBV29-1, the J call TRBJ2-2, with a possible D match to TRBD1 (6 bases). Germline V lookup: CDR1 SQVTM, CDR2 ANQGSEA. Between the trimmed V and J ends, which lost 6 bases and 4 bases, there was a span of 9 bases. The CDR3 consists of 12 residues. This CDR3 reads CSVWDTTGELFF. The CDR3 DNA reads TGCAGCGTATGGGACACCACCGGGGAGCTGTTTTTT.

The chain has TRBV18 and TRBJ1-5; D is possibly TRBD1 (5 bases). Germline CDR1 and CDR2: KGHSH and LQKENI. The CDR3 spans 14 residues. The germline V and J ends were trimmed by 2 bases and 8 bases, with 13 bases remaining between them. This CDR3 is CASSPSQGVEPQHF. The CDR3 bases are TGTGCCAGCTCACCATCGCAGGGAGTGGAGCCCCAGCATTTT.

The genes are TRBV30 and TRBJ1-1, with D unresolved. The V gene's germline CDR1 is GTSNPN and CDR2 SVGIG (reference sequence). V shed 0 bases and J shed 3 bases, with 8 bases lying between them. This CDR3 contains 13 residues. CDR3 region: CAWSVQRDTEAFF. The CDR3 DNA is TGTGCCTGGAGTGTACAGAGAGACACTGAAGCTTTCTTT.